These T cell receptor beta chains were read from a single sample in a study of CD8+CD57+ T cells in acquired aplastic anemia. TCRdb reanalysed the reads using MiXCR and keeps one entry per CDR3 protein. Altogether about 160,000 distinct CDR3 sequences are present, around 40% being singletons, with the ten largest covering 0.85% to 1.3%. The specimen sequenced was sorted CD4+, CD8+, or CD8+CD57+ T cells (not recorded which) from PBMCs. The source of these receptors is a human donor in good health. Each CDR3 is given without its conserved first and last residue. Each record gives: V gene, CDR3 protein.

TRBV2 | ASKGTSGRLADTQY
TRBV5-5 | ASSLDRVHNSPLH
TRBV6-1 | ASSESRGASGANVLT
TRBV3-1 | ASSQPTYPYEQY
TRBV5-4 | ASSFRDSSDYEQY
TRBV28 | ASSPQGTAARLGQY
TRBV29-1 | SAKRGTENTEAF
TRBV20-1 | SARLGDTGELF
TRBV19 | ASSLSAGYYGYT
TRBV20-1 | SARTGSSPGNTIY
TRBV2 | ASRDRSSYEQY
TRBV25-1 | ASSPRGRVVINYGYT
TRBV20-1 | SARGRGGDSPLH
TRBV19 | ASRAPGTGASNEQF
TRBV5-4 | ASSLTVSNEKLF
TRBV29-1 | SARQGARYNEQF
TRBV19 | ASRETGEGTNVLT
TRBV9 | ASSANYGGLGNTIY
TRBV5-1 | ASSLGDSLNIQY
TRBV2 | ASSERGGQSRFNFQEDQPQH
TRBV29-1 | ASRLAGTNEQF
TRBV9 | ASSVGDSWSYEQY
TRBV7-9 | ASSLAVRFSYEQY
TRBV20-1 | SARELGRGNQPQH
TRBV11-3 | ASSLEFGGTQH
TRBV5-1 | ASSLRGGTDTQY